Below, 17 T cell receptor beta chains from the same sample are listed, as sequenced in a study of cytomegalovirus exposure and HLA in healthy donors. PCR was performed using 60 Vbeta and 13 Jbeta primers. Produced via immunoSEQ multiplex PCR; TCRdb's table is partial and in-frame only. The sample consists of 200,000 or so clones, 65% to 85% of them appearing once. Sequencing input: PBMCs. These receptors all stem from a boy between 2 and 10 years old in good health and CMV-seronegative.

This chain links TRBV2 with TRBJ1-2, with D possibly matching TRBD1 (5 bases). With 8 bases removed from V and 0 bases from J, the gap between germline ends came to 10 bases. This CDR3 is built from 13 residues. From germline, CDR1 is SNHLY and CDR2 FYNNEI. DNA of the CDR3: TGTGCCAGCGGGGCAGTCACTAACTATGGCTACACCTTC. Its protein is CASGAVTNYGYTF.

A few counts support this clone. The V gene is TRBV20-1, the J gene TRBJ1-6; D gene uncertain. Germline V gives CDR1 DFQATT, CDR2 SNEGSKA (reference sequence). CDR3 length equals 11 residues. CDR3 sequence: CSLKPNSPLHF. CDR3 coding DNA: TGCAGCTTAAAGCCAAATTCACCCCTCCACTTT.

The rearrangement uses TRBV9 and TRBJ1-4, with a tentative D call TRBD1 (5 bases). CDR3 length: 15 residues. The germline V gene has CDR1 SGDLS and CDR2 YYNGEE. The V end lost 5 bases, the J end lost 6 bases, and 17 bases lay between the germline ends. The CDR3 DNA follows: TGTGCCAGCAGTCCCCATGGGGAGGGGTATGAAAAACTGTTTTTT. Its protein is CASSPHGEGYEKLFF.

The chain has TRBV7-2 and TRBJ2-3, with D maybe TRBD2 (7 bases). This CDR3 region has 15 residues. Germline V CDR1 and CDR2: SGHTA, FQGNSA. The V and J ends lost 4 bases and 4 bases respectively, with 15 bases between them. The DNA of the CDR3 is TGTGCCAGCAGCTCGTGGGGGGGGCACCCAGATACGCAGTATTTT. Its protein product is CASSSWGGHPDTQYF.

Only a few counts were recorded for this clone. This rearrangement joins TRBV9 to TRBJ1-6; TRBD1 is a possible D gene (6 bases). CDR3 size: 15 residues. Looked up from germline, CDR1 is SGDLS and CDR2 is YYNGEE. The germline V and J ends were trimmed by 0 bases and 8 bases, with 12 bases remaining between them. CDR3 sequence reads: CASSVETGRDSPLHF. The CDR3 DNA reads TGTGCCAGCAGCGTAGAAACAGGGAGGGATTCACCCCTCCACTTT.

In nucleotides, the CDR3 is TGTGCCAGCAGCCTCGGACAGGGGCTTAAAGGAGAGGGCTACACCTTC. Translated: CASSLGQGLKGEGYTF. The chain uses TRBV7-9 and TRBJ1-2; 9 nucleotides match TRBD1. V trimming: 5 bases; J trimming: 8 bases; junction bases outside the gene matches: 15. The CDR3 contains 16 residues. Germline V CDR1 and CDR2: SEHNR, FQNEAQ (reference sequence).

Concerning this clone itself: The same CDR3 arises from other DNA sequences in this sample as well. V and J are TRBV11-2 and TRBJ2-5, with D maybe TRBD2 (5 bases). V shed 5 bases and J shed 2 bases, with 12 bases lying between them. Germline-derived CDR1 and CDR2 are SGHAT and FQNNGV. The CDR3 length is 14 residues. CDR3 bases: TGTGCCAGCAGCGGTCGGCGGGTACAAGAGACCCAGTACTTC. It is translated as CASSGRRVQETQYF.

Regarding this clone: The sample contains more than one DNA sequence encoding this CDR3. V is TRBV6-1 and J is TRBJ1-6; perhaps TRBD1 as D (5 bases). The V and J ends lost 6 bases and 0 bases respectively, with 9 bases between them. This CDR3 region has 15 residues. Per germline, CDR1 MNHNS and CDR2 SASEGT. The DNA for the CDR3 is TGTGCCAGCAGCCGACAGAGCTCCTATAATTCACCCCTCCACTTT. Encoded protein: CASSRQSSYNSPLHF.

The chain uses TRBV5-6 and TRBJ2-5; weak D call: TRBD2 (5 bases). CDR3 size: 13 residues. V was pared by 1 base and J by 4 bases, with 8 bases between. CDR1 is SGHDT and CDR2 is YYEEEE in the germline V gene. CDR3: CASSLSRGETQYF. CDR3 bases: TGTGCCAGCAGCTTGTCTCGGGGAGAGACCCAGTACTTC.

The chain recombines TRBV27 with TRBJ1-2; tentatively, D is TRBD1 (6 bases). The ends were cut back, 5 bases at V and 5 bases at J, with 9 bases in the middle. The CDR3 extends over 12 amino acids. Germline V gene lookup returns CDR1 MNHEY and CDR2 SMNVEV (reference sequence). The chain's CDR3 is CASSTRGYGYTF. In nucleotides, the CDR3 is TGTGCCAGCAGTACCAGGGGTTATGGCTACACCTTC.

This sequence joins TRBV15 and TRBJ2-3, with D possibly matching TRBD2 (6 bases). The V gene lost 3 bases and the J gene lost 2 bases, with 15 bases spanning the gap. Germline CDR1 and CDR2: LNHNV and YYDKDF (reference sequence). The CDR3 covers 16 residues. The CDR3 DNA reads as TGTGCCACCAGCAGGGATAGCGGCCTCGTCACAGATACGCAGTATTTT. Amino acid sequence: CATSRDSGLVTDTQYF.

V and J are TRBV10-3 and TRBJ2-7, with D maybe TRBD1 (6 bases). Germline V gene sequence: CDR1 ENHRY, CDR2 SYGVKD. CDR3 length: 13 amino acids. Between the trimmed V and J ends, which lost 6 bases and 2 bases, there was a span of 11 bases. CDR3 sequence reads: CAISPGQTYEQYF. CDR3 in DNA: TGTGCCATCAGCCCTGGACAGACCTACGAGCAGTACTTC.

V gene TRBV27 combines with J gene TRBJ1-4; perhaps TRBD1 as D (6 bases). The V and J ends lost 6 bases and 12 bases respectively, with 14 bases between them. The CDR3 runs to 12 residues. CDR1 is MNHEY and CDR2 is SMNVEV in the germline V gene (reference sequence). The CDR3 region is CASSDHRAELFF. CDR3 nucleotides: TGTGCCAGCAGCGACCACAGGGCTGAACTGTTTTTT.

The CDR3 sequence is CASSLFGSGNRGETQYF. The DNA for the CDR3 is TGTGCCAGCAGCTTATTTGGATCCGGGAACAGGGGAGAGACCCAGTACTTC. This chain joins TRBV7-9 and TRBJ2-5, with TRBD1 identical over 7 bases. Germline values: CDR1 SEHNR, CDR2 FQNEAQ (reference sequence). This CDR3 region has 17 residues. Germline trimming cut 2 bases from V and 4 bases from J; bases unmatched to any gene: 13.

V gene TRBV18 combines with J gene TRBJ1-3, with D perhaps TRBD1 (5 bases). The CDR3 length is 16 residues. Trimming shortened V by 1 base and J by 0 bases, and 10 bases separated the two germline ends. Looked up from germline, CDR1 is KGHSH and CDR2 is LQKENI. The CDR3 coding sequence is TGTGCCAGCTCACCACAGGACACCCGCTCTGGAAACACCATATATTTT. Residues: CASSPQDTRSGNTIYF.

Turning to this clone: Germline and junction disagree at one end, which may indicate a read error. The chain has TRBV7-9 and TRBJ2-3; 13 bases are shared with TRBD2. Germline loops: CDR1 SEHNR, CDR2 FQNEAQ (reference sequence). The CDR3 loop spans 16 amino acids. CDR3 nucleotides: TGTTCCAGCAGCTTGGGACTAGCGGGACACACAGATACGCAGTATTTT. Its translation: CSSSLGLAGHTDTQYF.

This chain joins TRBV23-1 and TRBJ1-1, with D unclear. TRBV23-1 is an open reading frame, and its role is uncertain. V lost 0 bases and J lost 4, with 9 bases in between. The CDR3 contains 14 residues. The CDR3 DNA follows: TGCGCCAGCAGTCAATCGCAGGATACCACTGAAGCTTTCTTT. Its protein product is CASSQSQDTTEAFF.